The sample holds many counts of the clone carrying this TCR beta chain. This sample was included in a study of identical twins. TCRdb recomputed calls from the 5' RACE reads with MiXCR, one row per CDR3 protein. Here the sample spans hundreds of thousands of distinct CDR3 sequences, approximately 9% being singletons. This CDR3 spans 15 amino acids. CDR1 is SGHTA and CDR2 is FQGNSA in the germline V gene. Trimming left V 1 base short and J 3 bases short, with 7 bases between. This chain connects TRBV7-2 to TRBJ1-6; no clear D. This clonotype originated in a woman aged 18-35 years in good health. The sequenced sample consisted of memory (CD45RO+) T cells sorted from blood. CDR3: CASSLDSGYNSPLHF. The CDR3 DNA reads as TGTGCCAGCAGCTTAGATTCGGGCTATAATTCACCCCTCCACTTT.